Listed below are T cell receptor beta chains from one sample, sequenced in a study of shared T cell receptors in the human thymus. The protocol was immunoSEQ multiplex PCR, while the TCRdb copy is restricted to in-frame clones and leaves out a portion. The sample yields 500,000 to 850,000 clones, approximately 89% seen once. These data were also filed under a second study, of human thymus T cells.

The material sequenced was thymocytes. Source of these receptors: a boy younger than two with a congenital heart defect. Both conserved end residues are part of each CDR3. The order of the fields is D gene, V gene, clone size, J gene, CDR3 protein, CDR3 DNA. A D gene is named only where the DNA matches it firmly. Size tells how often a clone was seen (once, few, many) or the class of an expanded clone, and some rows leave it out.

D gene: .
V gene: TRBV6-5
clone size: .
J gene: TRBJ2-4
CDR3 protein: CASSYSRGVKNIQYF
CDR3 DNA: TGTGCCAGCAGTTACTCGCGGGGAGTCAAAAACATTCAGTACTTC

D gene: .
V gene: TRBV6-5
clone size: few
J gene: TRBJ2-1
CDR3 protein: CASRLQSSYNEQFF
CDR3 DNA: TGTGCCAGCAGGCTACAGAGTTCCTACAATGAGCAGTTCTTC

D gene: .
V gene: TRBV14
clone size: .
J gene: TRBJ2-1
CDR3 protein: CASSQAARGFPYNEQFF
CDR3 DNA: TGTGCCAGCAGCCAAGCTGCCCGTGGCTTCCCCTACAATGAGCAGTTCTTC

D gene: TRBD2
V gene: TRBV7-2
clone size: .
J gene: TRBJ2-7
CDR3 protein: CASSPGSSGMTQYF
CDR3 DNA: TGTGCCAGCAGCCCCGGGAGTAGCGGGATGACGCAGTACTTC

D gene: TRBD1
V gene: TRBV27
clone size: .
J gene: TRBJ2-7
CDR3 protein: CASSSPGTAYEQYF
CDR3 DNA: TGTGCCAGCAGTTCTCCCGGGACAGCCTACGAGCAGTACTTC

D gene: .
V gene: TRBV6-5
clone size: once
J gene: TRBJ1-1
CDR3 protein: CASSPGGSNTEAFF
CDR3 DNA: TGTGCCAGCAGCCCTGGAGGGAGCAACACTGAAGCTTTCTTT

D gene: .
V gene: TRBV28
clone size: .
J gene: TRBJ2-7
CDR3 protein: CASSPNSRQRIYEQYF
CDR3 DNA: TGTGCCAGCAGCCCAAATAGTAGACAGAGGATCTACGAGCAGTACTTC

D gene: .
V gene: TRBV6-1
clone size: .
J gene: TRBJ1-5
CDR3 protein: CASSEPKPHRADSNQPQHF
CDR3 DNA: TGTGCCAGCAGCGAACCCAAACCGCACAGGGCCGATAGCAATCAGCCCCAGCATTTT

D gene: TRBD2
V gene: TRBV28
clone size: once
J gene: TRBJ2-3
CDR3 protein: CASSSLAGADTQYF
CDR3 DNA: TGTGCCAGCAGTTCACTAGCGGGAGCAGATACGCAGTATTTT

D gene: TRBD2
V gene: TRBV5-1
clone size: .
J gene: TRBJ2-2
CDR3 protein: CASSLEGTSGRIGGELFF
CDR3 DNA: TGCGCCAGCAGCTTGGAAGGGACTAGCGGGAGAATCGGCGGGGAGCTGTTTTTT

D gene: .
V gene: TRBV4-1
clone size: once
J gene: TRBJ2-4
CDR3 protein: CASSQGAGPGGIQYF
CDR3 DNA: TGCGCCAGCAGCCAAGGAGCAGGGCCAGGGGGGATTCAGTACTTC

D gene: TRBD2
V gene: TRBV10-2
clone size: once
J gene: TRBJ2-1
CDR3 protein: CASLETTPSGEFHEQFF
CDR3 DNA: TGCGCCAGTCTGGAAACCACCCCTAGCGGAGAATTTCATGAGCAGTTCTTC

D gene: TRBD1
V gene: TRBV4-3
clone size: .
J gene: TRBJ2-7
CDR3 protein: CASSQGTGTYEQYF
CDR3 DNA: TGCGCCAGCAGCCAAGGGACAGGAACCTACGAGCAGTACTTC

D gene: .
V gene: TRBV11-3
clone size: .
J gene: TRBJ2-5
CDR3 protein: CASSLGGQTQETQYF
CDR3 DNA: TGTGCCAGCAGCTTAGGGGGGCAGACTCAAGAGACCCAGTACTTC

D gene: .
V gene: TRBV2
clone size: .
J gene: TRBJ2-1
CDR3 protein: CASSEIYGEQFF
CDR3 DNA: TGTGCCAGCAGTGAGATTTACGGTGAGCAGTTCTTC

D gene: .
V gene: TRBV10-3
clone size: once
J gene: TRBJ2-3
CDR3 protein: CAIKRGGTDTDTQYF
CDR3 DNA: TGTGCCATCAAACGAGGGGGGACAGACACAGATACGCAGTATTTT

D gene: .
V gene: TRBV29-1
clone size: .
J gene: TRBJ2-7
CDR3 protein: CSVVVPRNEQYF
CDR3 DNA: TGCAGCGTTGTGGTTCCGCGGAACGAGCAGTACTTC

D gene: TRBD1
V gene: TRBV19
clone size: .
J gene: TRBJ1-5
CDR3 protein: CASSSHPDRGNQPQHF
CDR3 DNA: TGTGCCAGTAGTTCTCACCCGGACAGGGGGAATCAGCCCCAGCATTTT

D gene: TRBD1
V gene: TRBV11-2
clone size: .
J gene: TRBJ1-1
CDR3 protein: CASSLDATGGTEAFF
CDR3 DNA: TGTGCCAGCAGCTTAGACGCGACAGGGGGTACTGAAGCTTTCTTT

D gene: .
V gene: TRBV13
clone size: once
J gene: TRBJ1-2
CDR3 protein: CASRSRVTGFSNYGYTF
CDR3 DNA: TGTGCCAGCAGATCGCGAGTCACAGGGTTCTCCAACTATGGCTACACCTTC

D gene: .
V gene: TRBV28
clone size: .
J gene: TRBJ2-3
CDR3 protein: CASSLCYPSRADTQYF
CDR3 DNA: TGTGCCAGCAGTTTATGCTACCCTTCCAGGGCGGATACGCAGTATTTT

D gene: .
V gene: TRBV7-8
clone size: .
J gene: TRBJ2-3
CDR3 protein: CASSPSDPPSLGKHTDTQYF
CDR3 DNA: TGTGCCAGCAGTCCCTCCGACCCGCCGTCATTGGGCAAACACACAGATACGCAGTATTTT

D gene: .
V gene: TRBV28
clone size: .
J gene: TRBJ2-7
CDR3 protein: CASSLWGDIERTYEQYF
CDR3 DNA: TGTGCCAGCAGTTTATGGGGGGACATCGAAAGGACGTACGAGCAGTACTTC

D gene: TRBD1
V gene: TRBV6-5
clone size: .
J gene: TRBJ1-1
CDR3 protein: CASSYFRQGTEAFF
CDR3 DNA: TGTGCCAGCAGTTACTTCCGACAGGGCACTGAAGCTTTCTTT

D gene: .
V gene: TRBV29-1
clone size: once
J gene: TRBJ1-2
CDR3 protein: CSVWATLYGYTF
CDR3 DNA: TGCAGCGTTTGGGCGACCCTCTATGGCTACACCTTC

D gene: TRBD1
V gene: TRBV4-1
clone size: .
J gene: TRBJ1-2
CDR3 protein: CASSHDWTGGYGYTF
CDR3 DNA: TGCGCCAGCAGCCACGACTGGACAGGGGGCTATGGCTACACCTTC

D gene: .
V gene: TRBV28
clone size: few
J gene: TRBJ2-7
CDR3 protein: CASSLSRDSYEQYF
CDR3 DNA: TGTGCCAGCAGTCTCTCCAGGGACTCTTACGAGCAGTACTTC

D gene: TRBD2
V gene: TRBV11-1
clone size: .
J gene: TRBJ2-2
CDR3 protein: CASSFRGAGELFF
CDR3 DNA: TGTGCCAGCAGCTTTCGGGGGGCCGGGGAGCTGTTTTTT

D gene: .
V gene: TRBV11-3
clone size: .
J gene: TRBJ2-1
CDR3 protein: CASSLDRGGLYNEQFF
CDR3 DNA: TGTGCCAGCAGCTTAGATCGAGGCGGATTATACAATGAGCAGTTCTTC

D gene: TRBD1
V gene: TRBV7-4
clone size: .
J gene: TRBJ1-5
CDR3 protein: CASSLQGAKAQPQHF
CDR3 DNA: TGTGCCAGCAGCTTACAGGGGGCAAAGGCTCAGCCCCAGCATTTT

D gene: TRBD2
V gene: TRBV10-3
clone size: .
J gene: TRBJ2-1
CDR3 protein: CAISEPTPGLVGYEQFF
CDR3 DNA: TGTGCCATCAGTGAGCCAACCCCGGGACTAGTGGGCTATGAGCAGTTCTTC

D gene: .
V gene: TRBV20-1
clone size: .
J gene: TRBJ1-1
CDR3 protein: CSARGPFF
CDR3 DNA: TGCAGTGCAAGGGGCCCTTTCTTT

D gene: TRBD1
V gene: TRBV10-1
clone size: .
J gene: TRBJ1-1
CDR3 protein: CASSESIQGGLNEAFF
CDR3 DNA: TGCGCCAGCAGTGAGTCGATCCAGGGGGGTCTAAATGAAGCTTTCTTT

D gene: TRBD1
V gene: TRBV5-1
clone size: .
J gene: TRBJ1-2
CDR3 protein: CASSSPGQINYGYTF
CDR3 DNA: TGCGCCAGCAGCTCACCGGGACAGATCAACTATGGCTACACCTTC

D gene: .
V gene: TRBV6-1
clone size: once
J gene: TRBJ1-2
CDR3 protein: CASSERNRYYGYTF
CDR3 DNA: TGTGCCAGCAGTGAACGCAACAGATACTATGGCTACACCTTC

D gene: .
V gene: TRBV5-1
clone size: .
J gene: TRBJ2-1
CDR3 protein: CASSLDRRPPYNEQFF
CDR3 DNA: TGCGCCAGCAGCTTGGACAGACGGCCGCCCTACAATGAGCAGTTCTTC

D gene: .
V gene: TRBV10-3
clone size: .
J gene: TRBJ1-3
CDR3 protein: CAISDVGPFNFLSGNTIYF
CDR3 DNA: TGTGCCATCAGTGACGTGGGGCCCTTCAACTTTCTCTCTGGAAACACCATATATTTT

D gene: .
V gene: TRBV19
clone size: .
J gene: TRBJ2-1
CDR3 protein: CASSIALSGNEQFF
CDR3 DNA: TGTGCCAGTAGTATAGCCCTATCGGGCAATGAGCAGTTCTTC

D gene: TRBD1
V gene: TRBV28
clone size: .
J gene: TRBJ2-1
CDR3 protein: CASTHDRGRDNEQFF
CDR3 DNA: TGTGCCAGCACCCATGACAGGGGGAGGGACAATGAGCAGTTCTTC

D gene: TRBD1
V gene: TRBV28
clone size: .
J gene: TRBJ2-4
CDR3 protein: CASSQGADPLAKNIQYF
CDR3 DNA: TGTGCCAGCAGTCAGGGGGCGGACCCTCTAGCCAAAAACATTCAGTACTTC

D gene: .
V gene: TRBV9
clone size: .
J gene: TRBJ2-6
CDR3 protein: CASSEPYKRAGANVLTF
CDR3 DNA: TGTGCCAGCAGCGAGCCCTATAAGAGGGCTGGGGCCAACGTCCTGACTTTC

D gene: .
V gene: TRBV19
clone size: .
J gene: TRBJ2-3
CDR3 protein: CASSNGGPIHTDTQYF
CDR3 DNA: TGTGCCAGTAGTAATGGTGGCCCCATCCACACAGATACGCAGTATTTT

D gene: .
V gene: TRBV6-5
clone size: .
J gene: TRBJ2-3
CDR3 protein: CASSYGAGVRDTQYF
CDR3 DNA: TGTGCCAGCAGTTACGGGGCAGGGGTTAGAGATACGCAGTATTTT

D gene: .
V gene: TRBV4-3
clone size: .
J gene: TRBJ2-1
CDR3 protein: CASSQEQGRAYNEQFF
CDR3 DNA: TGCGCCAGCAGCCAAGAACAGGGTAGGGCTTACAATGAGCAGTTCTTC

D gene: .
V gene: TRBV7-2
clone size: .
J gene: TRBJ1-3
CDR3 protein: CASSLVTAGNTIYF
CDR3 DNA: TGTGCCAGCAGCTTAGTAACAGCTGGAAACACCATATATTTT

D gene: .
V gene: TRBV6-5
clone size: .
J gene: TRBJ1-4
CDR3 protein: CASSYGARTVEKLFF
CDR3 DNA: TGTGCCAGCAGTTACGGGGCCCGTACAGTGGAAAAACTGTTTTTT

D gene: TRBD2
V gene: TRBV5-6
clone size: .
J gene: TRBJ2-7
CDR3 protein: CASSLLRLAGGYEQYF
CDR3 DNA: TGTGCCAGCAGCTTGCTGCGACTAGCGGGCGGCTACGAGCAGTACTTC

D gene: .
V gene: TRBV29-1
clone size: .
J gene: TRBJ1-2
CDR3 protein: CSVEDQGPYGYTF
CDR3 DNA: TGCAGCGTTGAAGACCAGGGGCCGTATGGCTACACCTTC

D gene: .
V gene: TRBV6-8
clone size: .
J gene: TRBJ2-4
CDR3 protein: CASSYDREPGRRNIQYF
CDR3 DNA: TGTGCCAGCAGTTACGACCGGGAGCCGGGGAGACGGAACATTCAGTACTTC

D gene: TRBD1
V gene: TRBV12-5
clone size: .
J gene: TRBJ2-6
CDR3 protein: CASGLVQGASAGANVLTF
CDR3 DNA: TGTGCTAGTGGTTTGGTTCAGGGGGCTAGTGCTGGGGCCAACGTCCTGACTTTC

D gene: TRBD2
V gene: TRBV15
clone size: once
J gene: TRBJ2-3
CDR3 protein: CATSRDPGPGLAGGLEDTQYF
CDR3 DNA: TGTGCCACCAGCAGAGATCCGGGGCCGGGACTAGCGGGAGGGTTGGAAGATACGCAGTATTTT

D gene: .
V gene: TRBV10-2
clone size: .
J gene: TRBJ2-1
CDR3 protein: CASSEPKGGCNEQFF
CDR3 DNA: TGCGCCAGCAGTGAGCCGAAGGGCGGGTGTAATGAGCAGTTCTTC

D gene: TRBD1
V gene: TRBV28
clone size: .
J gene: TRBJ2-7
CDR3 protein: CASSSRDRRLSSYEQYF
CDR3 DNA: TGTGCCAGCAGTTCCCGGGACAGGAGACTAAGCTCCTACGAGCAGTACTTC

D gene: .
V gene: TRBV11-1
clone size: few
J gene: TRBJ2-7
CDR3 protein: CASSPRGLTGKGPYEQYF
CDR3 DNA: TGTGCCAGCAGCCCAAGGGGATTGACAGGAAAGGGGCCCTACGAGCAGTACTTC